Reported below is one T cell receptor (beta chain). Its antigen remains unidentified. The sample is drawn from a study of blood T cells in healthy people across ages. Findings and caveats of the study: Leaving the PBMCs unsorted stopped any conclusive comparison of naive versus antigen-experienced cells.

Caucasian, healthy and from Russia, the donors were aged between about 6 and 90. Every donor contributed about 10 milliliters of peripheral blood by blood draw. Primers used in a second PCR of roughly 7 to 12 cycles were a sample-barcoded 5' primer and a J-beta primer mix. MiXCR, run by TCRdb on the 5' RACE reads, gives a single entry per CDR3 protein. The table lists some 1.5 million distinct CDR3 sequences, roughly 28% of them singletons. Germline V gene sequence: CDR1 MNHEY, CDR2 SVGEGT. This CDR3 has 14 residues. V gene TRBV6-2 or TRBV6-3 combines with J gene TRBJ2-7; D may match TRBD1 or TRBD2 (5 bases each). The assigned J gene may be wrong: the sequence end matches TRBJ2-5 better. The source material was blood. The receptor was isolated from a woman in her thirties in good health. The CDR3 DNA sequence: TGTGCCAGCAGTTACCATCAGGGCGGGGAGACCCAGTACTTC. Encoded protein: CASSYHQGGETQYF.